Each of the 25 T cell receptor beta chains below was sequenced from the same sample in a study of OX40 agonist ivuxolimab in advanced cancers. Profiled with immunoSEQ multiplex PCR; TCRdb holds only in-frame clones, not every one. The table shows approximately 96,000 clones, with 90% occurring only once. The sequencing used CD4+ or CD8+ T cells sorted from blood, collected in a trial of the OX40 agonist ivuxolimab. Receptors originate from an adult with an advanced solid tumor such as melanoma, head and neck, liver or kidney cancer.

This clone is a singleton in its sample. This chain connects TRBV19 to TRBJ2-1; the match to TRBD2 covers 15 bases. From germline, CDR1 is LNHDA and CDR2 SQIVND (reference sequence). This CDR3 is built from 13 residues. Losses at the gene ends were 10 bases for V and 14 bases for J; bases not matched to a gene: 9. The CDR3 DNA is TGTGCCACCCGACCCGGGACTAGCGGGAGGAAGTTCTTC. Its protein is CATRPGTSGRKFF.

The rearrangement links TRBV5-5 to TRBJ2-5, with D possibly being TRBD1 (6 bases). In germline, CDR1 is SGHKS, CDR2 YYEKEE (reference sequence). The V end lost 4 bases, the J end lost 2 bases, and 12 bases lay between the germline ends. This CDR3 spans 14 amino acids. CDR3 nucleotides: TGTGCCAGCAGCAGGGGGTGGGTTCAAGAGACCCAGTACTTC. This gives the protein CASSRGWVQETQYF.

The chain employs TRBV28 and TRBJ2-2; D might be TRBD1 (8 bases). Trimming stripped 6 bases from V and 3 bases from J, with 20 bases between. Germline CDR1 and CDR2: MDHEN and SYDVKM. The CDR3 is made up of 17 amino acids. The CDR3 coding sequence is TGTGCCAGCAGCAGGGGGGGATGGACAGGGTACACCGGGGAGCTGTTTTTT. This gives the protein CASSRGGWTGYTGELFF.

The J gene is TRBJ2-6, the V gene TRBV29-1, with 10 bases aligning to TRBD1. Trimming cost V 7 bases and J 0 bases; bases outside gene matches: 6. Germline CDR1 is SQVTM and CDR2 is ANQGSEA. The CDR3 totals 16 residues. The CDR3 protein is CSAGTGDPSGANVLTF. The CDR3 nucleotides read TGCAGCGCGGGGACAGGGGACCCCTCTGGGGCCAACGTCCTGACTTTC.

This chain uses TRBV4-1 with TRBJ2-1, with 13 bases matching TRBD2. Germline V gene lookup returns CDR1 MGHRA and CDR2 YSYEKL. Losses at the gene ends were 5 bases for V and 4 bases for J; bases not matched to a gene: 8. The CDR3 is made up of 17 amino acids. The CDR3 loop is CASSKGLAGRTYNEQFF. CDR3 coding DNA: TGCGCCAGCAGCAAGGGACTAGCGGGGAGGACTTACAATGAGCAGTTCTTC.

This rearrangement joins TRBV10-2 to TRBJ2-5; no clear D gene. This CDR3 has 14 amino acids. The germline V gene encodes CDR1 WSHSY and CDR2 SAAADI. Trimming removed 5 bases from V and 5 bases from J, with 15 bases in between. For the CDR3, the DNA is TGCGCCAGCAGTTCTCGGACGAGTTTTGAGACCCAGTACTTC. Translating it yields CASSSRTSFETQYF.

V gene TRBV18 combines with J gene TRBJ2-2, with 8 bases identical to TRBD1. The germline V gene encodes CDR1 KGHSH and CDR2 LQKENI. The CDR3 runs 14 residues. V lost 8 bases, J lost 1 base, and 3 bases stayed unmatched. Written as DNA, the CDR3 is TGTGCCAGCCCGGGACAGGTGAACACCGGGGAGCTGTTTTTT. It specifies CASPGQVNTGELFF.

This chain joins TRBV19 and TRBJ2-1, with TRBD1 as a possible D gene (6 bases). V was shortened by 1 base and J by 6 bases, with 13 bases between the two germline ends. CDR1 is LNHDA and CDR2 is SQIVND in the germline V gene (reference sequence). The CDR3 loop spans 15 amino acids. The CDR3 DNA sequence: TGTGCCAGTAGTATAGTCATACAGGGCTCCAATGAGCAGTTCTTC. Translated: CASSIVIQGSNEQFF. The full variable domain, rest sourced from reference TRBV19 and TRBJ2-1, is DGGITQSPKYLFRKEGQNVTLSCEQNLNHDAMYWYRQDPGQGLRLIYYSQIVNDFQKGDIAEGYSVSREKKESFPLTVTSAQKNPTAFYLCASSIVIQGSNEQFFGPGTRLTVL.

The V gene is TRBV6-4, the J gene TRBJ2-3, with 9 bases that match TRBD2. CDR3 length: 18 amino acids. Germline V gene data show CDR1 as MRHNA and CDR2 as SNTAGT. With V trimmed by 0 bases and J by 4 bases, 11 bases remained unmatched. The CDR3 nucleotides read TGTGCCAGCAGTGACTCTGGCCTTAGCGGGAGTGGATCAGATACGCAGTATTTT. It encodes CASSDSGLSGSGSDTQYF.

The rearrangement links TRBV5-1 to TRBJ2-7, with 7 bases fitting TRBD1. The CDR3 runs 15 residues. In germline, CDR1 is SGHRS, CDR2 YFSETQ. J was trimmed by 4 bases and V by 1 base; bases with no gene match: 8. CDR3 in amino acids: CASSLLRDRTYEQYF. CDR3 bases: TGCGCCAGCAGCTTGCTCCGGGACAGAACATACGAGCAGTACTTC. The full variable domain, completed using reference TRBV5-1 and TRBJ2-7, is KAGVTQTPRYLIKTRGQQVTLSCSPISGHRSVSWYQQTPGQGLQFLFEYFSETQRNKGNFPGRFSGRQFSNSRSEMNVSTLELGDSALYLCASSLLRDRTYEQYFGPGTRLTVT.

The chain employs TRBV6-5 and TRBJ2-7; 8 bases match TRBD1. V lost 5 bases to trimming and J lost 0 bases; unmatched junction nucleotides: 6. This CDR3 spans 15 amino acids. In germline, CDR1 is MNHEY, CDR2 SVGAGI. The CDR3 nucleotides read TGTGCCAGCAGTCCCGGACAGGGAGCCTCCTACGAGCAGTACTTC. Its translation is CASSPGQGASYEQYF.

Only a few counts were recorded for this clone. V usage is TRBV4-2 and J usage is TRBJ1-2; 12 bases are shared with TRBD1. Per germline, CDR1 LGHNA and CDR2 YNFKEQ. V shed 0 bases and J 8 bases; nucleotides not matched to a gene: 10. The CDR3 is 17 amino acids. The CDR3 is CASSQDYRDRGRDGYTF. CDR3 DNA: TGTGCCAGCAGCCAAGATTACAGGGACAGGGGGCGAGACGGCTACACCTTC.

The chain carries TRBV6-1 and TRBJ2-7; possibly TRBD1 or TRBD2 for D (5 bases each). This CDR3 region has 18 residues. Germline V gives CDR1 MNHNS, CDR2 SASEGT. Trimming left V 2 bases short and J 2 bases short, with 22 bases between. The DNA for the CDR3 is TGTGCCAGCAGTGAAAGACAGATCACTGGACTGAGCCCCTACGAGCAGTACTTC. This gives the protein CASSERQITGLSPYEQYF.

The V gene is TRBV7-9, the J gene TRBJ2-3, with D perhaps given as TRBD1 or TRBD2 (5 bases each). V was clipped by 4 bases and J by 6 bases, with 20 bases between them. The CDR3 consists of 16 residues. Germline assignment: CDR1 SEHNR and CDR2 FQNEAQ (reference sequence). CDR3: CASSSGWQGRRDTQYF. The CDR3, as DNA: TGTGCCAGCAGCTCCGGCTGGCAGGGACGTAGGGATACGCAGTATTTT. Complete variable domain (other parts from reference TRBV7-9 and TRBJ2-3): DTGVSQNPRHKITKRGQNVTFRCDPISEHNRLYWYRQTLGQGPEFLTYFQNEAQLEKSRLLSDRFSAERPKGSFSTLEIQRTEQGDSAMYLCASSSGWQGRRDTQYFGPGTRLTVL.

The chain links TRBV19 to TRBJ2-1; the D is unclear. V lost 3 bases and J lost 6, with 6 bases in between. The germline V gene encodes CDR1 LNHDA and CDR2 SQIVND (reference sequence). The CDR3 sequence is 12 residues long. The CDR3 coding sequence is TGTGCCAGTAGTATGGAACCCAATGAGCAGTTCTTC. Translating it yields CASSMEPNEQFF. The full variable domain, rest sourced from reference TRBV19 and TRBJ2-1, is DGGITQSPKYLFRKEGQNVTLSCEQNLNHDAMYWYRQDPGQGLRLIYYSQIVNDFQKGDIAEGYSVSREKKESFPLTVTSAQKNPTAFYLCASSMEPNEQFFGPGTRLTVL.

The V and J genes are TRBV25-1 and TRBJ2-5, with TRBD2 as a possible D gene (6 bases). V lost 2 bases to trimming and J lost 1 base, with 11 bases between them. This CDR3 has 15 amino acids. CDR1 and CDR2 from the germline V gene are MGHDK and SYGVNS. CDR3 protein: CASSEPGGTQETQYF. DNA for the CDR3: TGTGCCAGCAGTGAACCCGGCGGGACCCAAGAGACCCAGTACTTC. Filled out from reference TRBV25-1 and TRBJ2-5, the complete variable domain reads EADIYQTPRYLVIGTGKKITLECSQTMGHDKMYWYQQDPGMELHLIHYSYGVNSTEKGDLSSESTVSRIRTEHFPLTLESARPSHTSQYLCASSEPGGTQETQYFGPGTRLLVL.

V gene TRBV5-5 combines with J gene TRBJ2-5, with TRBD1 identical over 7 bases. CDR1 and CDR2 (germline): SGHKS, YYEKEE (reference sequence). This CDR3 is built from 17 residues. Trimming took 5 bases from V and 0 from J; bases not matched to a gene: 13. CDR3 region: CASRLRSIQGNQETQYF. DNA for the CDR3: TGTGCCAGCAGACTCAGGAGTATACAGGGGAACCAAGAGACCCAGTACTTC.

The chain uses TRBV19 and TRBJ2-3; 13 positions agree with TRBD2. V lost 4 bases to trimming and J lost 0 bases; unmatched junction nucleotides: 10. Germline-derived CDR1 and CDR2 are LNHDA and SQIVND (reference sequence). This CDR3 comprises 19 residues. The CDR3 nucleotides are TGTGCCAGTAGTAGACTAGCGGGAGGCGCCGGGGAGAGCACAGATACGCAGTATTTT. This sequence encodes CASSRLAGGAGESTDTQYF.

This chain uses TRBV7-8 with TRBJ2-6, with TRBD1 matching over 8 bases. Germline CDR1 is SGHVS and CDR2 is FQNEAQ. The ends lost 3 bases at V and 0 bases at J; junction bases unmatched: 7. CDR3 size: 18 residues. The CDR3 loop is CASSFRDRPLSGANVLTF. For the CDR3, the DNA is TGTGCCAGCAGCTTCCGGGACAGGCCCCTCTCTGGGGCCAACGTCCTGACTTTC.

As to this clone: A junction end diverges from the germline sequence, so it may reflect a read error. The J gene is TRBJ1-4, the V gene TRBV7-2; TRBD1 is a possible D gene (6 bases). Germline values: CDR1 SGHTA, CDR2 FQGNSA. This CDR3 spans 14 amino acids. CDR3 DNA: TGTGCCAGCAGCTTAGTAACAGGGAATGGAAAACTGTTTTTT. Translation gives CASSLVTGNGKLFF.

This rearrangement joins TRBV28 to TRBJ1-5, with D perhaps matching TRBD1 (6 bases). Trimming took off 8 bases at V and 3 bases at J, with 14 bases between the two ends. CDR3 length equals 14 residues. CDR1 MDHEN and CDR2 SYDVKM come from the germline V gene. The CDR3 loop is CASAEWTANQPQHF. The CDR3 region has the DNA TGTGCCAGCGCCGAGTGGACAGCCAATCAGCCCCAGCATTTT.

The V gene is TRBV7-9, the J gene TRBJ1-2; D is ambiguous. V gave up 6 bases and J gave up 12 bases, with 11 bases separating them. Germline CDR1 is SEHNR and CDR2 is FQNEAQ (reference sequence). CDR3 length: 10 amino acids. CDR3 sequence: CASRGDPDTF. In DNA, the CDR3 is TGTGCCAGCAGGGGAGATCCGGACACCTTC.

V is TRBV19 and J is TRBJ2-7; D is possibly TRBD2 (6 bases). The germline CDR1 and CDR2 sequences are LNHDA and SQIVND (reference sequence). CDR3 length: 14 residues. V lost 5 bases and J lost 4, with 15 bases in between. CDR3 in amino acids: CASSREHTGYEQYF. CDR3 coding DNA: TGTGCCAGTAGTCGGGAGCATACCGGTTACGAGCAGTACTTC.

The gene calls are TRBV19 and TRBJ2-1; 11 positions agree with TRBD2. The germline V gene encodes CDR1 LNHDA and CDR2 SQIVND (reference sequence). The CDR3 loop spans 19 amino acids. The trim removed 5 bases at V and 0 bases at J, leaving 12 bases unmatched. The DNA of the CDR3 is TGTGCCAGTAGTTGGGGCCTAGCGGGAGGAGGATACTCCTACAATGAGCAGTTCTTC. Translation gives CASSWGLAGGGYSYNEQFF.

This clone was recorded only once. J is TRBJ2-2 and V is TRBV30; D possibly corresponds to TRBD1 (5 bases). Deletions cut 3 bases from V and 4 bases from J, with 12 bases between. Germline CDR1 reads GTSNPN; CDR2 reads SVGIG (reference sequence). This CDR3 contains 14 residues. Here the CDR3 DNA reads TGTGCCTGGAGATGGGGCAGGGCCACCGGGGAGCTGTTTTTT. It specifies CAWRWGRATGELFF.